This TCR beta chain was obtained from a study of blood T cell repertoires in COVID-19. Study as a whole: Sites in the United States, Italy and Spain provided acute and convalescent COVID-19 samples.

The CDR3 length is 14 residues. Germline-derived CDR1 and CDR2 are DFQATT and SNEGSKA (reference sequence). Trimming took off 3 bases at V and 0 bases at J, with 9 bases between the two ends. Some clones are missing from TCRdb's copy, which holds only in-frame ones; the method was immunoSEQ multiplex PCR. The sample has approximately 120,000 clones, about 83% seen once; the top ten hold approximately 6.3%. The V gene is TRBV20-1, the J gene TRBJ1-3; D is uncertain. Sequencing was performed on peripheral blood. This receptor was identified in an elderly man with active or convalescent COVID-19. The CDR3 DNA reads as TGCAGTGCTAGTTACGGGAGCTCTGGAAACACCATATATTTT. It translates to CSASYGSSGNTIYF.